Shown below are 9 T cell receptor beta chains from a single sample sequenced in a study of regulatory dendritic cells for organ transplantation. Sorted T cells were CFSE-labeled and cultured approximately five days with allogeneic regulatory or mature dendritic cells at 1:10. TCRdb keeps only in-frame clones here, not all; method: immunoSEQ multiplex PCR. The sample records 9,500 to 15,000 clones, about three fifths being singletons. Their antigens remain unidentified. Sequences were obtained from naive CD8+ T cells from blood cultured with dendritic cells. Subset described: CD45RA+ naive T cells. Receptor source: a human donor in good health.

The J gene is TRBJ2-7, the V gene TRBV27; tentatively, D is TRBD1 (5 bases). The CDR3 runs 14 residues. Germline-derived CDR1 and CDR2 are MNHEY and SMNVEV (reference sequence). Trimming took 3 bases from V and 4 from J, leaving 13 bases between them. The CDR3 spells CASSLWQGGYEQYF. The CDR3 DNA follows: TGTGCCAGCAGTTTGTGGCAGGGTGGGTACGAGCAGTACTTC.

V usage is TRBV4-1 and J usage is TRBJ2-2; D is perhaps TRBD2 (6 bases). Trimming removed 4 bases from V and 7 bases from J, with 16 bases in between. The CDR3 covers 15 residues. The germline CDR1 and CDR2 sequences are MGHRA and YSYEKL. DNA of the CDR3: TGCGCCAGCAGCCCCCTTTTGGGGGGAGGCGGGGAGCTGTTTTTT. As protein: CASSPLLGGGGELFF.

The chain couples TRBV9 to TRBJ2-1, with D unclear. V was clipped by 2 bases and J by 0 bases, with 9 bases between them. This CDR3 comprises 15 residues. Germline V lookup: CDR1 SGDLS, CDR2 YYNGEE. The CDR3, as DNA: TGTGCCAGCAGCGTGAACAGCTACTCCTACAATGAGCAGTTCTTC. It codes for CASSVNSYSYNEQFF.

This sequence joins TRBV5-4 and TRBJ1-2; D might be TRBD1 (6 bases). The ends were cut back, 4 bases at V and 2 bases at J, with 18 bases in the middle. Germline CDR1 and CDR2: SGHNT and YYREEE (reference sequence). This CDR3 has 16 amino acids. CDR3 amino acids: CASSAWGSGDNYGYTF. The CDR3, as DNA: TGTGCCAGCAGCGCGTGGGGTTCAGGGGACAACTATGGCTACACCTTC. The full variable domain, its missing parts supplied by reference TRBV5-4 and TRBJ1-2, is ETGVTQSPTHLIKTRGQQVTLRCSSQSGHNTVSWYQQALGQGPQFIFQYYREEENGRGNFPPRFSGLQFPNYSSELNVNALELDDSALYLCASSAWGSGDNYGYTFGSGTRLTVV.

This clone appeared a few times. CDR3 in DNA: TGTGCCAGCAGTTGGACAGGGGAGTTGTACGAGCAGTACTTC. Protein: CASSWTGELYEQYF. The V gene is TRBV2, the J gene TRBJ2-7; 9 positions match TRBD1. Trimming removed 5 bases from V and 4 bases from J; junction bases left unmatched: 6. Germline assignment: CDR1 SNHLY and CDR2 FYNNEI. This CDR3 region has 14 residues. The full variable domain, rest sourced from reference TRBV2 and TRBJ2-7, is EPEVTQTPSHQVTQMGQEVILRCVPISNHLYFYWYRQILGQKVEFLVSFYNNEISEKSEIFDDQFSVERPDGSNFTLKIRSTKLEDSAMYFCASSWTGELYEQYFGPGTRLTVT.

This clone was counted a few times. The rearrangement links TRBV6-1 to TRBJ1-4, with TRBD1 identical over 8 bases. CDR1 and CDR2 from the germline V gene are MNHNS and SASEGT. The junction had 6 bases not matched to a gene; V was cut back by 4 bases and J by 8 bases. The CDR3 covers 14 residues. The DNA of the CDR3 is TGTGCCAGCAGTGGGCAGGGGGCCTGGGAAAAACTGTTTTTT. Its protein product is CASSGQGAWEKLFF.

This clone was detected only once. The chain uses TRBV6-6 and TRBJ1-2; no clear D gene. The CDR3 extends over 14 amino acids. CDR1 is MNHNY, CDR2 SVGAGI, per germline (reference sequence). The V gene lost 0 bases and the J gene lost 5 bases, with 10 bases spanning the gap. The CDR3 is CASSYSSPDYGYTF. CDR3 sequence (DNA): TGTGCCAGCAGTTACTCGTCGCCAGATTATGGCTACACCTTC.

This chain joins TRBV5-1 and TRBJ2-3, with 9 bases fitting TRBD2. The V gene's germline CDR1 is SGHRS and CDR2 YFSETQ. This CDR3 is 15 amino acids long. Trimming took 6 bases from V and 2 from J; bases not matched to a gene: 7. CDR3 loop: CASIRSGGSTDTQYF. In DNA form, the CDR3 reads TGCGCCAGCATAAGGAGCGGGGGGTCCACAGATACGCAGTATTTT.

The chain couples TRBV19 to TRBJ1-5; TRBD1 is a possible D gene (5 bases). This CDR3 is built from 13 residues. Germline lookup yields CDR1 LNHDA and CDR2 SQIVND (reference sequence). Trimming left V 10 bases short and J 9 bases short, with 19 bases between. CDR3 protein: CATRRDSLRPQHF. The CDR3 region has the DNA TGTGCCACCAGACGAGACAGCCTACGGCCCCAGCATTTT. The full variable domain, its missing parts supplied by reference TRBV19 and TRBJ1-5, is DGGITQSPKYLFRKEGQNVTLSCEQNLNHDAMYWYRQDPGQGLRLIYYSQIVNDFQKGDIAEGYSVSREKKESFPLTVTSAQKNPTAFYLCATRRDSLRPQHFGDGTRLSIL.